These 26 T cell receptor beta chains share one sample of origin, sequenced in a study of T cell repertoires in cytomegalovirus infection. TCRdb ran MiXCR on the reads and lists one entry per CDR3 protein. There are 200,000 to 300,000 distinct CDR3 sequences in the sample; approximately 13% occur only once, and around 9.5% lies in the top ten. Sequencing was done on a sample of PBMCs. The receptors were sampled from a human donor in good health (CMV status not recorded). Some clones in this sample may be carry-over from other donors' samples.

This clonotype was observed at least ten times. This CDR3 reads CASSPLYNEQFF. The DNA for the CDR3 is TGTGCCAGCAGCCCCTTGTACAATGAGCAGTTCTTC. This chain joins TRBV7-2 and TRBJ2-1; D is ambiguous. Germline-derived CDR1 and CDR2 are SGHTA and FQGNSA. This CDR3 region has 12 residues. Trimming cost V 5 bases and J 4 bases, with 6 bases left between them.

This clonotype was counted many times. This chain links TRBV29-1 with TRBJ2-1; tentatively, D is TRBD2 (6 bases). CDR1 is SQVTM, CDR2 ANQGSEA, per germline. This CDR3 contains 12 residues. V was clipped by 5 bases and J by 4 bases, with 9 bases between them. CDR3 DNA sequence: TGCAGCGTTACGACTAGTTACAATGAGCAGTTCTTC. It codes for CSVTTSYNEQFF.

This rearrangement joins TRBV10-2 to TRBJ1-5; 9 bases align to TRBD1. The CDR3 length is 16 residues. V gave up 8 bases and J gave up 5 bases; unmatched junction bases: 13. Germline lookup yields CDR1 WSHSY and CDR2 SAAADI. DNA of the CDR3: TGCGCCAGCGGGGGGACCGGGACAGGGTTCCATCAGCCCCAGCATTTT. Protein sequence: CASGGTGTGFHQPQHF.

This sequence joins TRBV4-1 and TRBJ1-2; D might be TRBD1 (6 bases). The V gene's germline CDR1 is MGHRA and CDR2 YSYEKL. V shed 4 bases and J shed 8 bases, with 14 bases lying between them. This CDR3 has 13 residues. This CDR3 is CASSPGAREGYTF. The DNA for the CDR3 is TGCGCCAGCAGCCCAGGGGCCCGGGAGGGCTACACCTTC.

This clonotype was detected many times. The V gene is TRBV7-9, the J gene TRBJ1-1; D might be TRBD1 (5 bases). The germline V gene has CDR1 SEHNR and CDR2 FQNEAQ (reference sequence). Trimming took 5 bases from V and 0 from J, leaving 19 bases between them. The CDR3 sequence is 17 residues long. This CDR3 reads CASSLQGGVGMNTEAFF. The CDR3 nucleotides are TGTGCCAGCAGCCTGCAGGGCGGTGTAGGCATGAACACTGAAGCTTTCTTT.

This clonotype has only a few counts. This rearrangement joins TRBV10-3 to TRBJ2-5; TRBD2 aligns across 7 bases. The CDR3 length is 16 residues. CDR1 ENHRY and CDR2 SYGVKD come from the germline V gene. Trimming at V came to 0 bases and at J to 0 bases, leaving 4 bases not matched to a gene. For the CDR3, the DNA is TGTGCCATCAGTGAGTCGGGGGGGATAAACCAAGAGACCCAGTACTTC. Its translation is CAISESGGINQETQYF.

At least ten counts were recorded for this clonotype. This rearrangement joins TRBV6-5 to TRBJ2-5, with 7 bases fitting TRBD2. The CDR3 is 16 residues long. The ends lost 0 bases at V and 2 bases at J; junction bases unmatched: 6. Germline CDR1 reads MNHEY; CDR2 reads SVGAGI. CDR3: CASSYSSPGGQETQYF. In nucleotides, the CDR3 is TGTGCCAGCAGTTACTCGAGTCCGGGAGGTCAAGAGACCCAGTACTTC.

The CDR3 sequence: CASSPDFSSYNEQFF. In nucleotides, the CDR3 is TGTGCCAGCAGCCCAGATTTTAGCTCCTACAATGAGCAGTTCTTC. The chain is built from TRBV7-2 and TRBJ2-1; no reliable D call. Trimming took off 5 bases at V and 0 bases at J, with 11 bases between the two ends. This CDR3 comprises 15 residues. Germline V gives CDR1 SGHTA, CDR2 FQGNSA.

In its sample, this clonotype was seen many times. The chain uses TRBV19 and TRBJ1-3; the D is unclear. Germline lookup yields CDR1 LNHDA and CDR2 SQIVND (reference sequence). The CDR3 totals 14 residues. Trimming pared 3 bases from V and 2 bases from J, leaving 8 bases between. The CDR3 DNA follows: TGTGCCAGTAGTATGCGAAGGACTGGAAACACCATATATTTT. Amino acids: CASSMRRTGNTIYF.

The chain links TRBV19 to TRBJ1-1; D unresolved. CDR1 and CDR2 from the germline V gene are LNHDA and SQIVND (reference sequence). The V gene lost 9 bases and the J gene lost 5 bases, with 10 bases spanning the gap. CDR3 size: 11 residues. CDR3 protein: CARAWATEAFF. The CDR3 nucleotides read TGTGCCAGAGCATGGGCGACTGAAGCTTTCTTT.

This clonotype was counted at least ten times. J is TRBJ1-6 and V is TRBV7-8; weak D call: TRBD1 (5 bases). The V gene lost 2 bases and the J gene lost 7 bases, with 9 bases spanning the gap. From germline, CDR1 is SGHVS and CDR2 FQNEAQ. This CDR3 has 14 amino acids. The CDR3 coding sequence is TGTGCCAGCAGCTTACGGGACGCGAATTCACCCCTCCACTTT. Protein sequence: CASSLRDANSPLHF.

This clonotype has a handful of counts. The J gene is TRBJ2-1, the V gene TRBV27, with 10 bases matching TRBD2. Unmatched junction bases numbered 5, after V lost 5 bases and J lost 7 bases. CDR3 length equals 14 residues. CDR1 is MNHEY, CDR2 SMNVEV, per germline (reference sequence). The CDR3 DNA reads as TGTGCCAGCAGTCGGACTAGCGGTAATAATGAGCAGTTCTTC. Translating gives CASSRTSGNNEQFF.

This clonotype came up many times. The chain carries TRBV25-1 and TRBJ1-4; unclear D gene. The CDR3 has 15 residues. Deletions cut 4 bases from V and 0 bases from J, with 9 bases between. Germline lookup yields CDR1 MGHDK and CDR2 SYGVNS. CDR3 coding DNA: TGTGCCAGCAGTGCCCGGGTTGCAACTAATGAAAAACTGTTTTTT. Translation: CASSARVATNEKLFF.

The chain couples TRBV7-3 to TRBJ2-7; a weak D match, TRBD2 (6 bases). From germline, CDR1 is SGHTA and CDR2 FQGTGA. The CDR3 is 15 residues long. Trimming took off 2 bases at V and 3 bases at J, with 14 bases between the two ends. The CDR3 loop reads CASSLDRGIVYEQYF. CDR3 nucleotide sequence: TGTGCCAGCAGCTTAGATCGGGGGATCGTCTACGAGCAGTACTTC.

This clonotype was seen only a few times. V gene TRBV13 combines with J gene TRBJ2-1; possible D gene TRBD2, 6 bases. Trimming pared 3 bases from V and 9 bases from J, leaving 12 bases between. The CDR3 length is 13 residues. Germline CDR1 and CDR2: PRHDT and FYEKMQ (reference sequence). CDR3 region: CASSFNTGGEQFF. The CDR3 DNA follows: TGTGCCAGCAGCTTTAACACCGGGGGTGAGCAGTTCTTC.

The chain has TRBV7-9 and TRBJ2-3; possibly TRBD1 for D (8 bases). The CDR3 extends over 15 amino acids. Trimming removed 5 bases at V and 3 bases at J, with 15 bases between. The germline gives CDR1 SEHNR, CDR2 FQNEAQ (reference sequence). CDR3 sequence (DNA): TGTGCCAGCAGCCGCGGACAGGGAGGGACAGATACGCAGTATTTT. It encodes CASSRGQGGTDTQYF.

The table lists this clonotype with many counts. The chain has TRBV7-3 and TRBJ1-2; 8 positions agree with TRBD1. V was clipped by 5 bases and J by 6 bases; unmatched bases: 11. The CDR3 is made up of 15 amino acids. CDR1 is SGHTA, CDR2 FQGTGA, per germline. The CDR3 DNA follows: TGTGCCAGCAGCCTTACCGGGACAGGCTTCGATGGCTACACCTTC. Residues: CASSLTGTGFDGYTF.

This clonotype was detected a few times. CDR3 amino acids: CASSFWTLNSPLHF. In DNA form, the CDR3 reads TGTGCCAGCAGCTTTTGGACTCTTAATTCACCCCTCCACTTT. The chain has TRBV5-6 and TRBJ1-6; D gene ambiguous. The germline CDR1 and CDR2 sequences are SGHDT and YYEEEE. This CDR3 has 14 amino acids. V lost 2 bases, J lost 6 bases, and 9 bases lay in between.

This clonotype was detected many times. The chain couples TRBV29-1 to TRBJ1-1; D possibly corresponds to TRBD1 (6 bases). This CDR3 contains 13 residues. V lost 5 bases, J lost 3 bases, and 13 bases lay in between. Germline CDR1 and CDR2: SQVTM and ANQGSEA. CDR3 sequence: CSVCQGLDTEAFF. The DNA of the CDR3 is TGCAGCGTTTGCCAGGGGTTAGACACTGAAGCTTTCTTT.

The V call is TRBV5-6, the J call TRBJ2-5, with a weak D call TRBD1 (5 bases). The CDR3 extends over 12 amino acids. In germline, CDR1 is SGHDT, CDR2 YYEEEE. V dropped 4 bases and J dropped 6 bases, with 10 bases sitting between them. The DNA for the CDR3 is TGTGCCAGCAGCACGTCAGGGAAGACCCAGTACTTC. It is translated as CASSTSGKTQYF.

The sample holds many counts of this clonotype. J is TRBJ1-5 and V is TRBV10-3, with D possibly being TRBD1 (6 bases). The CDR3 has 15 residues. Germline CDR1 reads ENHRY; CDR2 reads SYGVKD. The ends were cut back, 4 bases at V and 7 bases at J, with 17 bases in the middle. CDR3 protein: CAISGGDISGQPQHF. CDR3 nucleotide sequence: TGTGCCATCAGTGGTGGGGACATATCGGGCCAGCCCCAGCATTTT.

This clonotype was detected many times. The chain uses TRBV12-3 or TRBV12-4 and TRBJ1-4; TRBD1 matches at 7 bases. V lost 5 bases and J lost 0; bases outside the gene matches: 9. The CDR3 length is 17 residues. CDR3 nucleotides: TGTGCCAGCAGTCCCAGGGGGTTCCCACCAACTAATGAAAAACTGTTTTTT. Translation gives CASSPRGFPPTNEKLFF.

In its sample, this clonotype was seen a few times. This sequence joins TRBV14 and TRBJ1-2; D ambiguous. Trimming removed 1 base at V and 8 bases at J, with 8 bases between. The CDR3 is 12 amino acids. Germline V gene lookup returns CDR1 SGHDN and CDR2 FVKESK. CDR3 DNA sequence: TGTGCCAGCAGCCAAGGGTCGGTAGGCTACACCTTC. It specifies CASSQGSVGYTF.

V gene TRBV2 combines with J gene TRBJ1-2; D is perhaps TRBD1 (5 bases). The germline V and J ends were trimmed by 2 bases and 14 bases, with 18 bases remaining between them. Germline CDR1 reads SNHLY; CDR2 reads FYNNEI. This CDR3 is 13 amino acids long. CDR3 sequence reads: CASSESGLLGGTF. The CDR3 DNA is TGTGCCAGCAGTGAATCTGGCCTTTTGGGGGGAACCTTC.

CDR3 DNA sequence: TGCAGCGTAGCCACAGGGGTCGGAAACACCATATATTTT. It yields the protein CSVATGVGNTIYF. The gene calls are TRBV29-1 and TRBJ1-3, with 7 nucleotides matching TRBD1. The V gene end was trimmed by 6 bases and the J gene end by 4 bases; junction bases not matched to a gene: 6. This CDR3 spans 13 amino acids. Germline V gene data show CDR1 as SQVTM and CDR2 as ANQGSEA.

This clonotype was counted many times. This sequence joins TRBV7-2 and TRBJ2-1, with D uncertain. Germline loops: CDR1 SGHTA, CDR2 FQGNSA. The V end lost 1 base, the J end lost 0 bases, and 7 bases lay between the germline ends. This CDR3 is 15 amino acids long. CDR3 DNA: TGTGCCAGCAGCTTAGTACTTATCTCCTACAATGAGCAGTTCTTC. Protein sequence: CASSLVLISYNEQFF.